A single sample gave rise to the 21 T cell receptor beta chains below, sequenced in a study of CD8 T cells in Susac syndrome. It was with random hexamers that roughly 0.45 to 1 ug RNA was reverse transcribed. TCRdb itself ran the immunoSEQ multiplex PCR reads through MiXCR, one entry per CDR3 protein. The data contain approximately 180,000 distinct CDR3 sequences, 95% of them singletons. The sample consisted of CD4+ T cells from PBMCs. These receptor sequences come from a human donor with multiple sclerosis.

This chain connects TRBV20-1 to TRBJ1-5; D is ambiguous. V lost 6 bases and J lost 7, with 10 bases in between. Germline V gives CDR1 DFQATT, CDR2 SNEGSKA (reference sequence). This CDR3 is built from 11 residues. The CDR3 sequence is CSALGDQPQHF. The CDR3 DNA sequence: TGCAGTGCCCTGGGTGACCAGCCCCAGCATTTT.

J is TRBJ2-7 and V is TRBV12-3 or TRBV12-4, with D possibly matching TRBD1 (6 bases). Trimming cost V 5 bases and J 3 bases, with 11 bases left between them. The CDR3 extends over 13 amino acids. CDR3: CASSPLTGYEQYF. CDR3 DNA: TGTGCCAGCAGTCCGTTGACAGGCTACGAGCAGTACTTC.

The chain links TRBV27 to TRBJ2-3; the D is unclear. V was cut by 2 bases and J by 0 bases, with 9 bases left in between. Germline CDR1 is MNHEY and CDR2 is SMNVEV (reference sequence). This CDR3 spans 15 amino acids. This chain's CDR3 is CASSLGELSTDTQYF. In DNA, the CDR3 is TGTGCCAGCAGTTTAGGGGAATTGAGCACAGATACGCAGTATTTT.

The gene calls are TRBV10-2 and TRBJ1-2; D is unclear. Trimming removed 0 bases at V and 8 bases at J, with 7 bases between. Germline CDR1 and CDR2: WSHSY and SAAADI. This CDR3 has 12 amino acids. Here the CDR3 reads CASSESRRGYTF. Here the CDR3 DNA reads TGCGCCAGCAGTGAGTCGAGACGGGGCTACACCTTC.

J is TRBJ2-3 and V is TRBV20-1; 10 positions agree with TRBD2. Trimming removed 8 bases from V and 5 bases from J; junction bases left unmatched: 10. Germline CDR1 and CDR2: DFQATT and SNEGSKA (reference sequence). This CDR3 has 14 amino acids. CDR3 nucleotides: TGCAGTCATAGGGGACTAGCGTTTCGAGATACGCAGTATTTT. Translation: CSHRGLAFRDTQYF.

This clonotype was found once. The chain is built from TRBV29-1 and TRBJ2-3; D is uncertain. V was cut by 6 bases and J by 2 bases, with 12 bases left in between. Germline assignment: CDR1 SQVTM and CDR2 ANQGSEA. The CDR3 extends over 13 amino acids. The CDR3 is CSVKSRYTDTQYF. The CDR3, as DNA: TGCAGCGTGAAGTCGAGGTACACAGATACGCAGTATTTT.

The chain uses TRBV30 and TRBJ1-1; D remains ambiguous. The CDR3 consists of 16 residues. Trimming cost V 2 bases and J 0 bases, with 16 bases left between them. Germline V lookup: CDR1 GTSNPN, CDR2 SVGIG (reference sequence). The CDR3 spells CAWSRAWRQLNTEAFF. CDR3 sequence (DNA): TGTGCCTGGAGTCGGGCTTGGAGGCAGTTGAACACTGAAGCTTTCTTT.

The chain recombines TRBV6-1 with TRBJ2-1; D may be TRBD1 (5 bases). The CDR3 loop spans 13 amino acids. CDR1 and CDR2 from the germline V gene are MNHNS and SASEGT. Trimming took 11 bases from V and 3 from J, leaving 14 bases between them. CDR3 loop: CAGAVAVYNEQFF. CDR3 in DNA: TGTGCCGGGGCGGTGGCAGTCTACAATGAGCAGTTCTTC.

The V call is TRBV30, the J call TRBJ2-7, with D perhaps TRBD2 (5 bases). Germline CDR1 is GTSNPN and CDR2 is SVGIG (reference sequence). V was trimmed by 3 bases and J by 8 bases, leaving 17 bases between them. The CDR3 totals 13 residues. CDR3 in amino acids: CAWSFDRASKQYF. The CDR3 nucleotides are TGTGCCTGGAGCTTCGACCGCGCTAGCAAGCAGTACTTC.

The chain has TRBV12-3 or TRBV12-4 and TRBJ1-1; D is possibly TRBD1 (5 bases). Trimming shortened V by 3 bases and J by 6 bases, and 14 bases separated the two germline ends. The CDR3 contains 14 residues. The CDR3 DNA is TGTGCCAGCAGTTTTGGGGCATCAGACGCTGAAGCTTTCTTT. Its translation: CASSFGASDAEAFF.

This sequence joins TRBV6-5 and TRBJ1-1; D is ambiguous. The CDR3 consists of 13 residues. Trimming shortened V by 2 bases and J by 4 bases, and 8 bases separated the two germline ends. Per germline, CDR1 MNHEY and CDR2 SVGAGI. The CDR3 protein is CASSYGQTTEAFF. The CDR3 DNA sequence: TGTGCCAGCAGTTACGGGCAGACCACTGAAGCTTTCTTT.

This chain links TRBV29-1 with TRBJ2-1; tentatively, D is TRBD2 (5 bases). Germline CDR1 reads SQVTM; CDR2 reads ANQGSEA. This CDR3 has 12 residues. V lost 1 base and J lost 7, with 8 bases in between. Here the CDR3 DNA reads TGCAGCGTTGAAGGTGGGAGTAATGAGCAGTTCTTC. Translated: CSVEGGSNEQFF.

The chain has TRBV12-3 or TRBV12-4 and TRBJ1-5, with 8 bases lining up with TRBD1. V shed 4 bases, J shed 0 bases, and the junction held 5 bases outside the gene matches. This CDR3 spans 16 amino acids. CDR3 sequence (DNA): TGTGCCAGCAGTTCATCAGGGGGCTCTAGCAATCAGCCCCAGCATTTT. Its protein product is CASSSSGGSSNQPQHF.

The V and J genes are TRBV7-9 and TRBJ2-3, with D uncertain. The V gene lost 1 base and the J gene lost 6 bases, with 17 bases spanning the gap. The CDR3 spans 16 residues. Germline CDR1 is SEHNR and CDR2 is FQNEAQ (reference sequence). CDR3 region: CASSLVVGRLGDTQYF. The CDR3 nucleotides read TGTGCCAGCAGCTTAGTAGTCGGCCGCCTCGGGGATACGCAGTATTTT.

This clonotype came up once. The chain recombines TRBV28 with TRBJ1-1; no definite D call. Germline CDR1 reads MDHEN; CDR2 reads SYDVKM. The CDR3 consists of 12 residues. The V and J ends lost 5 bases and 4 bases respectively, with 8 bases between them. The CDR3 DNA sequence: TGTGCCAGCAGTGCCCGACCCACTGAAGCTTTCTTT. It codes for CASSARPTEAFF. The full variable domain, its missing parts supplied by reference TRBV28 and TRBJ1-1, is DVKVTQSSRYLVKRTGEKVFLECVQDMDHENMFWYRQDPGLGLRLIYFSYDVKMKEKGDIPEGYSVSREKKERFSLILESASTNQTSMYLCASSARPTEAFFGQGTRLTVV.

This clonotype was seen a single time. This chain joins TRBV3-1 and TRBJ2-7; 11 nucleotides agree with TRBD2. V dropped 4 bases and J dropped 4; count of bases not matched to a gene: 9. Germline lookup yields CDR1 LGHDT and CDR2 YNNKEL (reference sequence). The CDR3 runs to 16 residues. DNA for the CDR3: TGTGCCAGCAGCCCGGGACTAGCGGCCTCATATTACGAGCAGTACTTC. Its protein product is CASSPGLAASYYEQYF.

The table lists this clonotype with a count of one. The chain uses TRBV19 and TRBJ2-4; 7 nucleotides align to TRBD1. CDR3 size: 13 residues. J lost 6 bases, V lost 5 bases, and 4 bases had no gene match. Germline loops: CDR1 LNHDA, CDR2 SQIVND (reference sequence). The CDR3 spells CASSSGGRNIQYF. DNA of the CDR3: TGTGCCAGTAGTTCAGGGGGACGAAACATTCAGTACTTC.

This rearrangement joins TRBV11-1 to TRBJ2-3; unclear D gene. CDR1 is SGHAT and CDR2 is FQDESV in the germline V gene (reference sequence). The CDR3 spans 14 residues. Deletions cut 3 bases from V and 0 bases from J, with 7 bases between. CDR3 amino acids: CASSLWGSTDTQYF. The DNA of the CDR3 is TGTGCCAGCAGCTTGTGGGGTAGCACAGATACGCAGTATTTT.

This clonotype was picked up one time. V and J are TRBV9 and TRBJ2-1; D remains unclear. The germline gives CDR1 SGDLS, CDR2 YYNGEE. V was cut by 0 bases and J by 8 bases, with 9 bases left in between. There are 13 residues in the CDR3. The CDR3 DNA is TGTGCCAGCAGCGTAGACATAGTGGATGAGCAGTTCTTC. Translation: CASSVDIVDEQFF.

The chain is built from TRBV20-1 and TRBJ2-7, with TRBD1 as a possible D gene (5 bases). The CDR3 runs 12 residues. V dropped 4 bases and J dropped 2 bases, with 9 bases sitting between them. The germline gives CDR1 DFQATT, CDR2 SNEGSKA (reference sequence). The CDR3 DNA reads as TGCAGTGCTAACGGCAGGGCCTACGAGCAGTACTTC. Its translation is CSANGRAYEQYF.

The chain carries TRBV3-1 and TRBJ1-2, with 8 bases matching TRBD1. The V gene end was trimmed by 4 bases and the J gene end by 7 bases; junction bases not matched to a gene: 8. CDR1 and CDR2 from the germline V gene are LGHDT and YNNKEL (reference sequence). The CDR3 runs to 14 residues. CDR3 coding DNA: TGTGCCAGCAGCCCCCGGACAGGGAGAAGTGGCTACACCTTC. This encodes CASSPRTGRSGYTF.